The sequence of this T cell receptor (beta chain) was determined in a study of blood T cell repertoires in COVID-19. Study-level information: The cDNA or gDNA used as material had been derived from T cells, B-cell-depleted T cells, or PBMCs.

Participants spanned ages about 18 to 90 years and resided in some 22 US areas. Researchers sorted participants into cohorts using their self-reported clinical history. The V end was cut by 3 bases, the J end by 3 bases, with 13 bases between. Germline V gene lookup returns CDR1 MNHEY and CDR2 SMNVEV (reference sequence). This CDR3 is 15 amino acids long. Study processing details: Estimated nucleated cell counts came from reference gene primer amplification. The assay was immunoSEQ multiplex PCR, and TCRdb's table has in-frame clones only and misses some. V, J and clone size are those of that table, while D and trimming were read from the DNA. The sample shows about 260,000 clones, roughly 86% of them seen only once.

Source material: PBMCs or T cells enriched from blood (not recorded which). The sequence came from a woman aged 45-65 years who had recovered from COVID-19. This chain links TRBV27 with TRBJ2-3; possible D gene TRBD1, 5 bases. The CDR3 here is CASSFNRIRTDTQYF. The DNA of the CDR3 is TGTGCCAGCAGTTTTAACAGGATTAGGACAGATACGCAGTATTTT.